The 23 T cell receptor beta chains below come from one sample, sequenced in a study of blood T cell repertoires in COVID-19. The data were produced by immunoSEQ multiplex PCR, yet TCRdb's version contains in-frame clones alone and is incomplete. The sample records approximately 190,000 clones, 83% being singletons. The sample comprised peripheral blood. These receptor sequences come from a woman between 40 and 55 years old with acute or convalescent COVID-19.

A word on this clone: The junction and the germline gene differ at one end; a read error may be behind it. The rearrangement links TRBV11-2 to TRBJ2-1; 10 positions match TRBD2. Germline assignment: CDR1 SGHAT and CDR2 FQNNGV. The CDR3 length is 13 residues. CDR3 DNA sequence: TGTGCCAGCAGCTTAGTACTAGCGGGAATTTCGGTCTTC. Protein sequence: CASSLVLAGISVF.

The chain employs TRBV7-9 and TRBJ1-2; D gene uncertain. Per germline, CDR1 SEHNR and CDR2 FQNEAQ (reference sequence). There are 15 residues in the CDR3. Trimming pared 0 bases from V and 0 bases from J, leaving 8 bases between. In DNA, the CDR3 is TGTGCCAGCAGCTTAGCGGCACCACCTAACTATGGCTACACCTTC. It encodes CASSLAAPPNYGYTF. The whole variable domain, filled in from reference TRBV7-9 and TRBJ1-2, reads DTGVSQNPRHKITKRGQNVTFRCDPISEHNRLYWYRQTLGQGPEFLTYFQNEAQLEKSRLLSDRFSAERPKGSFSTLEIQRTEQGDSAMYLCASSLAAPPNYGYTFGSGTRLTVV.

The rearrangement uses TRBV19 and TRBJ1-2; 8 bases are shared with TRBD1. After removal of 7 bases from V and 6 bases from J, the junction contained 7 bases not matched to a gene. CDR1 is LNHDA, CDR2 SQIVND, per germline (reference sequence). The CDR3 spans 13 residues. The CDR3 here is CASTPDRADGYTF. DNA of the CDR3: TGTGCCAGTACCCCGGACAGGGCTGATGGCTACACCTTC.

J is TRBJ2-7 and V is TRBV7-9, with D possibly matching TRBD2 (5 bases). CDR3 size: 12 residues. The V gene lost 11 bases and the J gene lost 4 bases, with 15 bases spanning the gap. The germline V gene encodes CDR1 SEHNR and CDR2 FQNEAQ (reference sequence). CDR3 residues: CAGEGVEYEQYF. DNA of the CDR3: TGTGCCGGAGAGGGAGTTGAATACGAGCAGTACTTC.

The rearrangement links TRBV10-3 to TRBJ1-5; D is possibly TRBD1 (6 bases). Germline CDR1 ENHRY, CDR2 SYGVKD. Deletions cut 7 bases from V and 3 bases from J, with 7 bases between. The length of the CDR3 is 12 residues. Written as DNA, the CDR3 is TGTGCCATCAAGGGGGACAATCAGCCCCAGCATTTT. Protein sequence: CAIKGDNQPQHF.

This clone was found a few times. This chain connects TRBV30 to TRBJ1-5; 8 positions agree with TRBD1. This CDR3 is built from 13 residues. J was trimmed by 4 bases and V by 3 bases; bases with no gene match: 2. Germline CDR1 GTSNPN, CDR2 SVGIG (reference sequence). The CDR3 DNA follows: TGTGCCTGGAGCACAGGGGGAAATCAGCCCCAGCATTTT. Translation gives CAWSTGGNQPQHF.

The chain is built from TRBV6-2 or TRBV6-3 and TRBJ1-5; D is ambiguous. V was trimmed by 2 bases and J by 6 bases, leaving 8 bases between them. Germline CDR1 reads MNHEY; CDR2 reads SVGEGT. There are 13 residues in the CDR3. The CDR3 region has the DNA TGTGCCAGCAGTTACCTTCGGGGTCAGCCCCAGCATTTT. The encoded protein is CASSYLRGQPQHF.

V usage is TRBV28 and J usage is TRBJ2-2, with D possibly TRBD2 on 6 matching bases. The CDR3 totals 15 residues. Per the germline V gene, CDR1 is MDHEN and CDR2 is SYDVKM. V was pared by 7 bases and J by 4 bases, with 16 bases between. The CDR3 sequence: CASTKSGGVTGELFF. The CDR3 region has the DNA TGTGCCAGCACCAAAAGCGGAGGGGTCACCGGGGAGCTGTTTTTT.

The CDR3 DNA reads TGTGCCAGCAGCCAAGGGCAAGCGGCCCACTACGAGCAGTACTTC. Translating gives CASSQGQAAHYEQYF. The chain employs TRBV3-1 (or the pseudogene TRBV3-2) and TRBJ2-7; TRBD2 is a possible D gene (5 bases). Looked up from germline, CDR1 is LGHDT and CDR2 is YNNKEL (reference sequence). The ends were cut back, 1 base at V and 3 bases at J, with 13 bases in the middle. The CDR3 has 15 residues.

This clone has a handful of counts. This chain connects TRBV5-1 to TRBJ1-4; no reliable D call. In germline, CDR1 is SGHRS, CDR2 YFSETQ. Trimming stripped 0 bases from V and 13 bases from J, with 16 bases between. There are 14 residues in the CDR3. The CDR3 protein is CASSLGLAGKALFF. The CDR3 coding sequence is TGCGCCAGCAGCTTGGGGTTGGCGGGGAAAGCACTGTTTTTT.

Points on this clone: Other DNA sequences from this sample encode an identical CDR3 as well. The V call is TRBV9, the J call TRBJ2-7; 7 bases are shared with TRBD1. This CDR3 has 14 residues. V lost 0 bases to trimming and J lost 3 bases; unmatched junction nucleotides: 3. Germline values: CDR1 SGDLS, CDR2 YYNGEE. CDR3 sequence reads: CASSVGQGDYEQYF. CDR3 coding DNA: TGTGCCAGCAGCGTAGGTCAGGGGGACTACGAGCAGTACTTC.

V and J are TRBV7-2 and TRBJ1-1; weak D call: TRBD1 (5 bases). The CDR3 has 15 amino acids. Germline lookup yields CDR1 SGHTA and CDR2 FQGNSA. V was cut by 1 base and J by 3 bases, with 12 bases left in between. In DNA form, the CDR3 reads TGTGCCAGCAGCTTAGATGGCAGGGCAGACACTGAAGCTTTCTTT. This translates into CASSLDGRADTEAFF.

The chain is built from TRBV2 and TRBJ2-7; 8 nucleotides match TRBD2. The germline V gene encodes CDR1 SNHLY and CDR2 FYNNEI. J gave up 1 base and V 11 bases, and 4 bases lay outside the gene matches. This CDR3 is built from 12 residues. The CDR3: CASGGESYEQYF. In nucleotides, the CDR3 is TGTGCCTCCGGGGGGGAATCCTACGAGCAGTACTTC.

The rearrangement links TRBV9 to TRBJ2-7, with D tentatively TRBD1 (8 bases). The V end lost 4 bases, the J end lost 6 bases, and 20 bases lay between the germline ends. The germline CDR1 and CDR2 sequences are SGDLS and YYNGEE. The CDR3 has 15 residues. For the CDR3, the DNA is TGTGCCAGCAGCCCAGGGGGGGACAGGCGGGTCGAGCAGTACTTC. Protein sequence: CASSPGGDRRVEQYF.

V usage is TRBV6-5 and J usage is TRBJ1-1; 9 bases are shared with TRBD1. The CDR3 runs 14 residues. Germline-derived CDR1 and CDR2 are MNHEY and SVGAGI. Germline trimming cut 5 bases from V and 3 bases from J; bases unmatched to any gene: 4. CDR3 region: CASSRDRADTEAFF. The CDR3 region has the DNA TGTGCCAGCAGTAGGGACAGGGCCGACACTGAAGCTTTCTTT.

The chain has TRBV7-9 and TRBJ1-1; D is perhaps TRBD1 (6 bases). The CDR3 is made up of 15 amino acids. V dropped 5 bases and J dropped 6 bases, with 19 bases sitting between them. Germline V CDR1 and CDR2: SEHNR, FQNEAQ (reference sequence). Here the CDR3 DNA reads TGTGCCAGCAGCCCGTCCAGGGGAGGGTCCGCTGAAGCTTTCTTT. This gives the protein CASSPSRGGSAEAFF.

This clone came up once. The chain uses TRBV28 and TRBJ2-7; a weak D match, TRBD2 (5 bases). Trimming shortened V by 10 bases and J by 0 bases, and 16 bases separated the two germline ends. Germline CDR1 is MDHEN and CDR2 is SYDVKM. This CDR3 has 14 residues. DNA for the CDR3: TGTGCCACCACCTGGAGCGGCCTCTCCTACGAGCAGTACTTC. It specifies CATTWSGLSYEQYF.

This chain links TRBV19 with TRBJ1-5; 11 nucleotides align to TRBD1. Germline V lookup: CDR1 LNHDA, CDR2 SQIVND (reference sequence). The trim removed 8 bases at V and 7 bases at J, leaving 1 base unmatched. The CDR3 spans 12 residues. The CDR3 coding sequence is TGTGCCAGTGGGACAGGGGGACAGCCCCAGCATTTT. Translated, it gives CASGTGGQPQHF. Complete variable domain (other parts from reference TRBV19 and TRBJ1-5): DGGITQSPKYLFRKEGQNVTLSCEQNLNHDAMYWYRQDPGQGLRLIYYSQIVNDFQKGDIAEGYSVSREKKESFPLTVTSAQKNPTAFYLCASGTGGQPQHFGDGTRLSIL.

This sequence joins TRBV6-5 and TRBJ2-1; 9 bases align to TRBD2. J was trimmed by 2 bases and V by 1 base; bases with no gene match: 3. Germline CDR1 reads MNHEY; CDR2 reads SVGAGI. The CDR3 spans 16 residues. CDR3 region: CASSYFLAGPYNEQFF. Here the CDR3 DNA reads TGTGCCAGCAGTTACTTCCTAGCGGGGCCCTACAATGAGCAGTTCTTC.

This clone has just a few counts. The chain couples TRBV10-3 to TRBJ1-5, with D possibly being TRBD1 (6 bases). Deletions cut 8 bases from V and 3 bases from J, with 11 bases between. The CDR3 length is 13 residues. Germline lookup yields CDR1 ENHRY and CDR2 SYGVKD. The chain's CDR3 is CAIQGSTNQPQHF. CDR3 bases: TGTGCCATCCAGGGGTCTACCAATCAGCCCCAGCATTTT.

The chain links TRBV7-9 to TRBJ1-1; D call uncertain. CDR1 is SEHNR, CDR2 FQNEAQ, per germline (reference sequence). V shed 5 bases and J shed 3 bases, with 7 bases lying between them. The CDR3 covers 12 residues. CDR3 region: CASSPRDTEAFF. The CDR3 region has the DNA TGTGCCAGCAGCCCGAGGGACACTGAAGCTTTCTTT. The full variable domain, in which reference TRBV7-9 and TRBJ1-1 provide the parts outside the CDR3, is DTGVSQNPRHKITKRGQNVTFRCDPISEHNRLYWYRQTLGQGPEFLTYFQNEAQLEKSRLLSDRFSAERPKGSFSTLEIQRTEQGDSAMYLCASSPRDTEAFFGQGTRLTVV.

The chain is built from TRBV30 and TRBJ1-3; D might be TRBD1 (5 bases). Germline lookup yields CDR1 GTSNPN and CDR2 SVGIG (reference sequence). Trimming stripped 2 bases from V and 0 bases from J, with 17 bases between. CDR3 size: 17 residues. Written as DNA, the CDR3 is TGTGCCTGGAGTAGTCATGAAGGGGCCCCCTCTGGAAACACCATATATTTT. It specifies CAWSSHEGAPSGNTIYF.

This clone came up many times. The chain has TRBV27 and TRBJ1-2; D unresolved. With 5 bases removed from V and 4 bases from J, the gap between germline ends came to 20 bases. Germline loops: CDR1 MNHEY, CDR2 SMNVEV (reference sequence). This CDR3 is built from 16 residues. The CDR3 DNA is TGTGCCAGCAGTCCATCCCGGCAGGATCACCGCTATGGCTACACCTTC. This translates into CASSPSRQDHRYGYTF.